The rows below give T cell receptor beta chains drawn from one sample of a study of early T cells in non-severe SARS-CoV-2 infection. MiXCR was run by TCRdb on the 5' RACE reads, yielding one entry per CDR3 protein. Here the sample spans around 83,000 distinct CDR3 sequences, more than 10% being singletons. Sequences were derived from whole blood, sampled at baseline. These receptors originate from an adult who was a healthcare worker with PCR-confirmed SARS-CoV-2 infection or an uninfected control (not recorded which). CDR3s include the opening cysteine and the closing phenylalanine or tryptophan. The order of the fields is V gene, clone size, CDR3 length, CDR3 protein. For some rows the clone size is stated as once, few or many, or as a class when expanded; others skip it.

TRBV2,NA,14,CASAGRTSVDEQFF
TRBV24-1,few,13,CATQDFFNTEAFF
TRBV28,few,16,CASSFGGVALTGELFF
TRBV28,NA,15,CASSWTSATYNEQFF
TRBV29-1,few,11,CSAASTDTQYF
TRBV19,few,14,CASSTSGQGNEQFF
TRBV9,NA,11,CASSVIDTQYF
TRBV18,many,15,CASSTPSGATETQYF
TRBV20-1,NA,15,CSAKKPGLNTGELFF
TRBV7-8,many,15,CASSLRAQLNQPQHF
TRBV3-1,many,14,CASSQGTGDTEAFF
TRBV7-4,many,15,CASSPGLAVTYEQYF
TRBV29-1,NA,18,CSVGLRKLKIYPTGELFF
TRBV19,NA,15,CATRGVADRSQPQHF
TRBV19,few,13,CASSMNRFYGYTF
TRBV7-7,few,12,CASSPETSAQYF
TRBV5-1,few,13,CASISDVNYEQYF
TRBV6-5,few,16,CASSNRDRGPEGIQYF
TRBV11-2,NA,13,CASSHRNLGTQYF
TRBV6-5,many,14,CASSLTSTNEKLFF
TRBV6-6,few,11,CASRELGEQYF
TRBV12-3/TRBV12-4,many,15,CASSLYGTGFSPLHF
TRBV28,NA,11,CASKGKREQFF
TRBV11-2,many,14,CASRGLAGPYEQYF
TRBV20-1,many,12,CSARGPNTEAFF
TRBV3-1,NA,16,CASSQARTGITGELFF
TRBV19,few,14,CASSIGPPRDIQYF
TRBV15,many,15,CATSYGTSGLETQYF
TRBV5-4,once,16,CASSSRRQGALYGYTF
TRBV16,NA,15,CASSQLGLVVAEAFF
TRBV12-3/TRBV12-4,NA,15,CASTPGSSYNSPLHF
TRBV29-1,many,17,CSVEMVASGRGTYEQYF
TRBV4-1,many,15,CASSLPPPGTGELFF
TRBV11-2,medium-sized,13,CASLGSGTDTQYF
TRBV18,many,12,CASSPSQETQYF
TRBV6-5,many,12,CASKGATDTQYF
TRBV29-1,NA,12,CSVLRTGGQLFF
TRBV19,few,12,CASRDRVASEFF
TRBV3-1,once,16,CASSQSPAVEYNEQFF
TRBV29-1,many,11,CSVRSTDTQYF
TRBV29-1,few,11,CSVDGPHEQYF
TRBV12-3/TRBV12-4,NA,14,CASSFGLAGDEQYF
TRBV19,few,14,CASSWTSGQETQYF
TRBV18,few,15,CASSPPGRGNEKLFF
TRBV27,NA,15,CASRRDSSTNEKLFF
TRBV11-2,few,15,CASSFNGRDTDTQYF
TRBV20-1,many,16,CSARSIGASSYNEQFF
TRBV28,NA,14,CASGYSSGANVLTF
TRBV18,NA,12,CASGHNNEKLFF
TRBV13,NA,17,CASSFPGGQGMNTEAFF
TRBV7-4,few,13,CASSLGAPRARSF
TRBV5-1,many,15,CASSFATAMNTEAFF
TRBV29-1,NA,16,CSVEVLAGPSSYEQYF
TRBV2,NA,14,CASMIPGLLYEQYF
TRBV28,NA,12,CASFGYNSPLHF